The rows below give T cell receptor beta chains drawn from one sample of a study of T cells in Graves' hyperthyroidism and ophthalmopathy. TCRdb reanalysed the multiplex PCR reads using MiXCR and keeps one entry per CDR3 protein. The sample includes around 290,000 distinct CDR3 sequences, roughly an eighth seen only once; the top ten take under 8%. Sequencing was done on a sample of blood. Every receptor here comes from a woman aged 40 to 50 with Graves' hyperthyroidism. Both conserved end residues are part of each CDR3. A D gene is named only where the DNA matches it firmly. Not every row has a clone size; where given, it reads once, few, many or a size class.

TRBD2	many	TRBJ2-1	TRBV2	CASAPLAGGVNEQFF	TGTGCCAGCGCCCCCCTAGCGGGAGGCGTCAATGAGCAGTTCTTC
-	many	TRBJ1-1	TRBV6-5	CASSYSTDNTEAFF	TGTGCCAGCAGTTACTCGACAGACAACACTGAAGCTTTCTTT
-	few	TRBJ2-3	TRBV20-1	CSAGTGIGTQYF	TGCAGTGCTGGAACAGGGATAGGTACGCAGTATTTT
-	-	TRBJ2-5	TRBV7-2	CASSLNTETQYF	TGTGCCAGCAGCTTAAATACTGAGACCCAGTACTTC
TRBD1	many	TRBJ2-4	TRBV28	CASSYLQGARRNIQYF	TGTGCCAGCAGTTATCTACAGGGGGCGCGAAGAAACATTCAGTACTTC
TRBD1	-	TRBJ1-2	TRBV3-1	CASSRTGRGYTF	TGTGCCAGCAGCCGGACAGGCCGCGGCTACACCTTC
-	many	TRBJ1-5	TRBV6-1	CASARVGGNQPQHF	TGTGCCAGCGCCCGGGTTGGCGGCAATCAGCCCCAGCATTTT
-	-	TRBJ2-3	TRBV19	CASSIGGTQYF	TGTGCCAGTAGTATCGGAGGTACGCAGTATTTT
-	-	TRBJ2-1	TRBV10-3	CAISDRGALNNEQFF	TGTGCCATCAGTGACCGGGGGGCGCTAAACAATGAGCAGTTCTTC
TRBD2	many	TRBJ2-1	TRBV12-3/TRBV12-4	CASRTEGLYNEQFF	TGTGCCAGCAGGACCGAGGGACTATACAATGAGCAGTTCTTC
TRBD2	few	TRBJ2-2	TRBV2	CATAGGGLFTGELFF	TGTGCCACCGCGGGAGGGGGCTTGTTCACCGGGGAGCTGTTTTTT